The 13 T cell receptor beta chains in this list originate from one sample, sequenced in a study of blood T cell repertoires in COVID-19. Sequencing was performed with immunoSEQ multiplex PCR; in TCRdb, only in-frame clones are kept and a portion is missing. Of fewer than 400,000 clones listed, about 92% are singletons. The sample comprised PBMCs or T cells enriched from blood (not recorded which). All receptors derive from a woman in her twenties or thirties who had recovered from COVID-19.

The chain couples TRBV19 to TRBJ1-2, with D unresolved. This CDR3 has 13 amino acids. Per germline, CDR1 LNHDA and CDR2 SQIVND (reference sequence). V was clipped by 6 bases and J by 1 base, with 9 bases between them. The CDR3 is CASSRTINYGYTF. The DNA for the CDR3 is TGTGCCAGTAGCCGGACTATTAACTATGGCTACACCTTC.

V usage is TRBV2 and J usage is TRBJ1-5; D uncertain. Trimming shortened V by 8 bases and J by 0 bases, and 11 bases separated the two germline ends. Germline CDR1 SNHLY, CDR2 FYNNEI. The length of the CDR3 is 14 residues. The CDR3 nucleotides read TGTGCCAGCGCCCAAGGGAGTAGCAATCAGCCCCAGCATTTT. Translating it yields CASAQGSSNQPQHF.

The V gene is TRBV3-1 (or the pseudogene TRBV3-2), the J gene TRBJ2-7; the match to TRBD1 covers 10 bases. V was clipped by 4 bases and J by 4 bases; unmatched bases: 16. Germline-derived CDR1 and CDR2 are LGHDT and YNNKEL (reference sequence). CDR3 length: 18 amino acids. The CDR3 reads CASSPPGTGAHILYEQYF. For the CDR3, the DNA is TGTGCCAGCAGCCCTCCCGGGACAGGGGCCCATATACTATACGAGCAGTACTTC.

This chain links TRBV18 with TRBJ2-3, with D possibly being TRBD2 (5 bases). Deletions cut 7 bases from V and 8 bases from J, with 22 bases between. CDR3 length: 15 amino acids. Germline loops: CDR1 KGHSH, CDR2 LQKENI. CDR3 sequence reads: CASYKGGYGSITQYF. Here the CDR3 DNA reads TGTGCCAGCTATAAGGGCGGGTACGGATCTATTACGCAGTATTTT.

This clone was recorded once. The gene calls are TRBV28 and TRBJ2-4; a possible D gene is TRBD2 (6 bases). Germline V gene lookup returns CDR1 MDHEN and CDR2 SYDVKM. There are 15 residues in the CDR3. The ends were cut back, 5 bases at V and 5 bases at J, with 16 bases in the middle. The CDR3 nucleotides are TGTGCCAGCAGTCCCGGTGGGACTGGGGAAAACATTCAGTACTTC. Translated: CASSPGGTGENIQYF.

CDR3 DNA: TGTGCCAGCAGCTTCAGGACAGGTCCCTACGAGCAGTACTTC. This translates into CASSFRTGPYEQYF. The chain combines TRBV11-1 with TRBJ2-7, with 7 bases matching TRBD1. This CDR3 comprises 14 residues. J was trimmed by 2 bases and V by 3 bases; bases with no gene match: 4. Germline CDR1 SGHAT, CDR2 FQDESV (reference sequence).

The chain recombines TRBV5-1 with TRBJ2-7; 9 bases line up with TRBD2. Germline lookup yields CDR1 SGHRS and CDR2 YFSETQ. Trimming cost V 4 bases and J 2 bases; bases outside gene matches: 7. This CDR3 region has 15 residues. The CDR3 region has the DNA TGCGCCAGCAGCGAGGGGACTAGCAGTACCTACGAGCAGTACTTC. Amino acid sequence: CASSEGTSSTYEQYF. Complete variable domain (other parts from reference TRBV5-1 and TRBJ2-7): KAGVTQTPRYLIKTRGQQVTLSCSPISGHRSVSWYQQTPGQGLQFLFEYFSETQRNKGNFPGRFSGRQFSNSRSEMNVSTLELGDSALYLCASSEGTSSTYEQYFGPGTRLTVT.

This chain links TRBV4-3 with TRBJ2-7; 8 bases map to TRBD1. The junction had 10 bases not matched to a gene; V was cut back by 0 bases and J by 6 bases. The CDR3 runs 16 residues. Germline V gene data show CDR1 as LGHNA and CDR2 as YSLEER. In nucleotides, the CDR3 is TGCGCCAGCAGCCAAGATTACGGGCAGGGGGCTAGCGAGCAGTACTTC. This encodes CASSQDYGQGASEQYF.

Worth noting for this clone: This same CDR3 is encoded by further DNA sequences in the sample. The gene calls are TRBV18 and TRBJ2-3, with D uncertain. Trimming stripped 3 bases from V and 0 bases from J, with 4 bases between. This CDR3 contains 13 residues. Per germline, CDR1 KGHSH and CDR2 LQKENI. CDR3 loop: CASSPSSTDTQYF. Here the CDR3 DNA reads TGTGCCAGCTCACCGTCTAGCACAGATACGCAGTATTTT.

This chain joins TRBV28 and TRBJ2-2; D gene unclear. V was trimmed by 6 bases and J by 5 bases, leaving 16 bases between them. Germline assignment: CDR1 MDHEN and CDR2 SYDVKM. The CDR3 extends over 15 amino acids. CDR3 in amino acids: CASRRGWVGTGELFF. The CDR3 DNA follows: TGTGCCAGCAGACGCGGATGGGTGGGTACCGGGGAGCTGTTTTTT.

The chain uses TRBV4-1 and TRBJ2-7, with 9 bases matching TRBD2. Germline V gives CDR1 MGHRA, CDR2 YSYEKL. J was trimmed by 7 bases and V by 0 bases; bases with no gene match: 7. The CDR3 is made up of 15 amino acids. The CDR3 region has the DNA TGCGCCAGCAGCCAAGAGGGCCTAGCGGGACGGGAGCAGTACTTC. This translates into CASSQEGLAGREQYF.

V is TRBV27 and J is TRBJ1-6, with no clear D. The germline V gene has CDR1 MNHEY and CDR2 SMNVEV (reference sequence). V gave up 1 base and J gave up 7 bases, with 8 bases separating them. The CDR3 is 14 amino acids. CDR3 nucleotides: TGTGCCAGCAGTTTATTGGGAGAAAATTCACCCCTCCACTTT. Protein product: CASSLLGENSPLHF.

The chain combines TRBV25-1 with TRBJ2-7, with 7 nucleotides matching TRBD2. The CDR3 is 17 amino acids. The J segment lost 6 bases and the V segment lost 1 base, leaving 15 bases of the junction unmatched. CDR1 is MGHDK, CDR2 SYGVNS, per germline. The CDR3 loop is CASSEFLSGDGRREQYF. DNA for the CDR3: TGTGCCAGCAGTGAATTCTTGTCCGGAGACGGGAGGCGCGAGCAGTACTTC.